This T cell receptor (beta chain) was identified in a study of blood T cell repertoires in COVID-19. Here immunoSEQ multiplex PCR was the method, and the copy in TCRdb shows in-frame clones only, minus some. The sample lists roughly 200,000 clones, around 83% seen once, with less than 2% in the top ten. The V end was cut by 4 bases, the J end by 8 bases, with 14 bases between. This CDR3 spans 13 amino acids. Specimen: peripheral blood. The sequence was obtained from a human donor in a cohort sampled during active COVID-19. The gene calls are TRBV12-3 or TRBV12-4 and TRBJ1-2, with D perhaps TRBD1 (5 bases). CDR3 in amino acids: CASSSLTGGGYTF. In DNA form, the CDR3 reads TGTGCCAGCAGTTCCCTCACGGGGGGGGGCTACACCTTC.